This T cell receptor (beta chain) was observed in a study of blood T cell repertoires in COVID-19. Study-level background: Italy, Spain and the United States were the sources of the convalescent and acute COVID-19 samples. PBMCs, B-cell-depleted T cells, or T cells provided the cDNA or gDNA that made up the material.

Per the original data handling: Reference gene primer amplification gave estimated nucleated cell counts. The repertoire was sequenced with immunoSEQ multiplex PCR; TCRdb's copy has only in-frame clones and lacks some. The D gene and trimming were derived from the DNA, and the V and J assignments and clone size from that table. There are roughly 150,000 clones in the sample; 80% occur only once, and 4.5% to 6% lies in the top ten. Deletions cut 3 bases from V and 4 bases from J, with 13 bases between. Germline CDR1 and CDR2: SGHTA and FQGNSA. There are 14 residues in the CDR3. Sequencing was performed on peripheral blood. The sequence was obtained from a woman between 45 and 65 years old with acute or convalescent COVID-19. J is TRBJ2-7 and V is TRBV7-2; no reliable D call. The CDR3 reads CASSFTPLTYEQYF. CDR3 DNA sequence: TGTGCCAGCAGCTTCACACCGCTCACGTACGAGCAGTACTTC.